This T cell receptor (beta chain) was found in a study of blood T cell repertoires in COVID-19. Study-level information: The study drew acute and convalescent COVID-19 samples from the United States, Italy and Spain. The cDNA or gDNA used as material had been derived from T cells, B-cell-depleted T cells, or PBMCs.

Authors' data handling: Using reference gene primer amplification, nucleated cell counts were estimated. Data came from immunoSEQ multiplex PCR; TCRdb stores just in-frame clones and leaves some out. V and J calls and clone size are as listed in that table; D and trimming were resolved from the DNA. The table includes roughly 260,000 clones, approximately 90% detected once. Looked up from germline, CDR1 is MNHEY and CDR2 is SVGAGI. The length of the CDR3 is 12 residues. In regard to this clone: A read error may account for a junction end that differs from germline.

The rearrangement links TRBV6-5 to TRBJ1-1; tentative D call: TRBD1 (6 bases). This TCR derives from a man aged 60-69 years who had recovered from COVID-19. The specimen sequenced was peripheral blood. This CDR3 is CASTRSGRGRIF. CDR3 in DNA: TGTGCCAGCACCCGGAGTGGCAGGGGACGAATCTTT.